A single sample gave rise to the 10 T cell receptor beta chains below, sequenced in a study of blood T cell repertoires in COVID-19. The protocol was immunoSEQ multiplex PCR, while the TCRdb copy is restricted to in-frame clones and leaves out a portion. Among around 150,000 clones, 85% to 95% were seen once, and the ten largest hold roughly 4.5%. Material for sequencing was peripheral blood. The receptors come from a woman between 50 and 59 years old with acute or convalescent COVID-19.

V usage is TRBV5-4 and J usage is TRBJ1-1, with 9 bases fitting TRBD1. Germline assignment: CDR1 SGHNT and CDR2 YYREEE (reference sequence). V shed 4 bases and J 1 base; nucleotides not matched to a gene: 8. The CDR3 has 16 amino acids. Here the CDR3 reads CASSKQGAGKNTEAFF. In nucleotides, the CDR3 is TGTGCCAGCAGCAAACAGGGGGCGGGAAAGAACACTGAAGCTTTCTTT.

The rearrangement uses TRBV10-3 and TRBJ1-1, with D possibly matching TRBD1 (5 bases). The CDR3 extends over 13 amino acids. Germline V gene data show CDR1 as ENHRY and CDR2 as SYGVKD. V was pared by 4 bases and J by 4 bases, with 10 bases between. This CDR3 is CAISGQGGTEAFF. In nucleotides, the CDR3 is TGTGCCATCAGTGGGCAGGGAGGCACTGAAGCTTTCTTT.

This clone has a single count. The V and J genes are TRBV6-6 and TRBJ1-5; TRBD1 might be the D (6 bases). Trimming pared 5 bases from V and 3 bases from J, leaving 17 bases between. Germline loops: CDR1 MNHNY, CDR2 SVGAGI (reference sequence). This CDR3 region has 16 residues. CDR3 sequence reads: CASSPGGRVDNQPQHF. CDR3 nucleotides: TGTGCCAGCAGTCCGGGGGGCAGGGTTGACAATCAGCCCCAGCATTTT.

The sample holds a few counts of this clone. The chain uses TRBV7-2 and TRBJ1-3, with a weak D call TRBD1 (5 bases). V lost 1 base and J 0 bases, leaving 10 bases between the germline ends. Germline assignment: CDR1 SGHTA and CDR2 FQGNSA. The CDR3 is made up of 16 amino acids. CDR3 bases: TGTGCCAGCAGCTTAGAGGGGCCATTCTCTGGAAACACCATATATTTT. Encoded protein: CASSLEGPFSGNTIYF.

The chain's CDR3 is CASSFRLADEQFF. CDR3 nucleotides: TGTGCCAGCAGCTTCAGACTAGCGGACGAGCAGTTCTTC. This rearrangement joins TRBV7-2 to TRBJ2-1; 9 bases are a match to TRBD2. The CDR3 is 13 amino acids. Per germline, CDR1 SGHTA and CDR2 FQGNSA. With V trimmed by 3 bases and J by 10 bases, 4 bases remained unmatched. Drawing the rest from reference TRBV7-2 and TRBJ2-1, the complete variable domain is GAGVSQSPSNKVTEKGKDVELRCDPISGHTALYWYRQSLGQGLEFLIYFQGNSAPDKSGLPSDRFSAERTGGSVSTLTIQRTQQEDSAVYLCASSFRLADEQFFGPGTRLTVL.

The chain uses TRBV2 and TRBJ1-4, with TRBD1 matching over 9 bases. The germline gives CDR1 SNHLY, CDR2 FYNNEI. V shed 4 bases and J 6 bases; nucleotides not matched to a gene: 9. CDR3 length equals 16 residues. CDR3 in amino acids: CASSGGTGTLDEKLFF. The CDR3 coding sequence is TGTGCCAGCAGTGGTGGGACAGGGACATTAGATGAAAAACTGTTTTTT.

V usage is TRBV9 and J usage is TRBJ2-4, with TRBD1 identical over 7 bases. CDR3 size: 15 residues. After removal of 3 bases from V and 7 bases from J, the junction contained 10 bases not matched to a gene. Germline-derived CDR1 and CDR2 are SGDLS and YYNGEE. CDR3 nucleotides: TGTGCCAGCAGCGAACAGGGGTCCAATAGGAACATTCAGTACTTC. Translating it yields CASSEQGSNRNIQYF.

J is TRBJ1-4 and V is TRBV9; D gene uncertain. CDR1 is SGDLS, CDR2 YYNGEE, per germline. This CDR3 has 13 residues. V dropped 3 bases and J dropped 7 bases, with 10 bases sitting between them. The CDR3 reads CASSAPNFEKLFF. The DNA of the CDR3 is TGTGCCAGCAGCGCCCCTAATTTTGAAAAACTGTTTTTT.

The CDR3 DNA reads as TGCGCCAGCAGTGCCTACTCCTACAATGAGCAGTTCTTC. Its translation is CASSAYSYNEQFF. The V call is TRBV10-2, the J call TRBJ2-1; D unclear. Trimming pared 4 bases from V and 0 bases from J, leaving 4 bases between. The CDR3 has 13 amino acids. Germline values: CDR1 WSHSY, CDR2 SAAADI.

This clone was picked up one time. V and J are TRBV5-1 and TRBJ2-3, with 8 bases fitting TRBD2. CDR1 SGHRS and CDR2 YFSETQ come from the germline V gene. V gave up 4 bases and J gave up 3 bases; unmatched junction bases: 4. The CDR3 sequence is 14 residues long. CDR3 region: CASSQGGGTDTQYF. The CDR3 region has the DNA TGCGCCAGCAGCCAGGGCGGGGGGACAGATACGCAGTATTTT. Looking up the rest from reference TRBV5-1 and TRBJ2-3 gives the full variable domain: KAGVTQTPRYLIKTRGQQVTLSCSPISGHRSVSWYQQTPGQGLQFLFEYFSETQRNKGNFPGRFSGRQFSNSRSEMNVSTLELGDSALYLCASSQGGGTDTQYFGPGTRLTVL.